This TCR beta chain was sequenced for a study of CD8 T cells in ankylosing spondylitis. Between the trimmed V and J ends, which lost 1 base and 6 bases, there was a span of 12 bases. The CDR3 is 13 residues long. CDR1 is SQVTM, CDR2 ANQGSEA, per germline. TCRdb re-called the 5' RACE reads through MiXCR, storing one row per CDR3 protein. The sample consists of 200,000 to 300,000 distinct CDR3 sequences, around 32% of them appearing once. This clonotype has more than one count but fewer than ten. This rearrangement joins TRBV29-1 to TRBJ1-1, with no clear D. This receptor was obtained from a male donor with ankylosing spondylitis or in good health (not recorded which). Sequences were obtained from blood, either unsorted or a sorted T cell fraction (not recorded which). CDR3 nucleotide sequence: TGCAGCGTTGAAGGGCAGTTAGTCGCTGAAGCTTTCTTT. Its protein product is CSVEGQLVAEAFF.